A selection of T cell receptor beta chains follows, all from one sample in a study of blood T cell repertoires in COVID-19. Only in-frame clones appear in the TCRdb table, and some are missing; sequencing was by immunoSEQ multiplex PCR. The data show under 350,000 clones, nearly 90% seen once. Sequencing was done on a sample of peripheral blood. These receptors came from a woman aged 25 to 39 with COVID-19, enrolled during active disease. CDR3s include the opening cysteine and the closing phenylalanine or tryptophan. The D gene is left open where the match is weak. Clone size appears in some rows only: once, few, many, or a class for an expanded clone.

V: TRBV11-3; D: .; J: TRBJ2-2; length: 13; size: .; DNA: TGTGCCAGCAGCTCCAGGAACACCGGGGAGCTGTTTTTT; CDR3: CASSSRNTGELFF
V: TRBV18; D: .; J: TRBJ1-1; length: 12; size: .; DNA: TGTGCCAGCCAGGGGCTGAACACTGAAGCTTTCTTT; CDR3: CASQGLNTEAFF
V: TRBV12-3/TRBV12-4; D: .; J: TRBJ1-2; length: 13; size: .; DNA: TGTGCCAGCAGTAACCCTAGTAACTATGGCTACACCTTC; CDR3: CASSNPSNYGYTF
V: TRBV5-1; D: TRBD1; J: TRBJ1-2; length: 13; size: .; DNA: TGCGCCAGCAGCTTGGGACAGGGGACCGGCTACACCTTC; CDR3: CASSLGQGTGYTF
V: TRBV30; D: .; J: TRBJ2-5; length: 11; size: .; DNA: TGTGCCTGGAGGGGGGGAGAGACCCAGTACTTC; CDR3: CAWRGGETQYF
V: TRBV11-2; D: .; J: TRBJ2-3; length: 14; size: .; DNA: TGTGCCAGCAGCCTAATTCGGACAGACTCCCCGCAGTATTTT; CDR3: CASSLIRTDSPQYF
V: TRBV11-2; D: .; J: TRBJ2-2; length: 17; size: .; DNA: TGTGCCAGCAGCTTCCCCGAAGGGGGACGGTGGACCGGGGAGCTGTTTTTT; CDR3: CASSFPEGGRWTGELFF
V: TRBV19; D: .; J: TRBJ1-1; length: 15; size: .; DNA: TGTGCCAGTAGTATAGAAGCGACAGTGAGCACTGAAGCTTTCTTT; CDR3: CASSIEATVSTEAFF
V: TRBV29-1; D: TRBD1; J: TRBJ1-2; length: 12; size: .; DNA: TGCAGCGTCGACACAGGGGTGGTAGGCTACACCTTC; CDR3: CSVDTGVVGYTF
V: TRBV6-2/TRBV6-3; D: .; J: TRBJ1-2; length: 14; size: .; DNA: TGTGCCAGCAGTTACCGGACAGCTTTCTATGGCTACACCTTC; CDR3: CASSYRTAFYGYTF
V: TRBV25-1; D: .; J: TRBJ1-2; length: 13; size: .; DNA: TGTGCCAGCAGTTCAGGGAGGAACTATGGCTACACCTTC; CDR3: CASSSGRNYGYTF
V: TRBV29-1; D: TRBD1; J: TRBJ2-2; length: 12; size: .; DNA: TGCAGCGTCAACAGGGGTAACTGGGAGCTGTTTTTT; CDR3: CSVNRGNWELFF
V: TRBV5-6; D: .; J: TRBJ1-2; length: 15; size: .; DNA: TGTGCCAGCTGGGGGACAACGGCGATTCCTTATGGCTACACCTTC; CDR3: CASWGTTAIPYGYTF
V: TRBV18; D: TRBD1; J: TRBJ1-2; length: 15; size: .; DNA: TGTGCCAGCTCACCGGGACAGGGGGTCGACTATGGCTACACCTTC; CDR3: CASSPGQGVDYGYTF
V: TRBV7-2; D: TRBD2; J: TRBJ2-7; length: 15; size: .; DNA: TGTGCCAGCAGCTTTAGCGGGGGGTCAAACTACGAGCAGTACTTC; CDR3: CASSFSGGSNYEQYF
V: TRBV12-3/TRBV12-4; D: .; J: TRBJ1-3; length: 13; size: few; DNA: TGTGCCAGCAGGGACAGCTCTGGAAACACCATATATTTT; CDR3: CASRDSSGNTIYF
V: TRBV12-3/TRBV12-4; D: TRBD1; J: TRBJ2-1; length: 13; size: .; DNA: TGTGCCAGCAGTCCTGGACAGGGGGGTGAGCAGTTCTTC; CDR3: CASSPGQGGEQFF
V: TRBV3-1/TRBV3-2; D: .; J: TRBJ1-3; length: 15; size: .; DNA: TGTGCCAGCAGCCAAAGGGAGGGCTCTGGAAACACCATATATTTT; CDR3: CASSQREGSGNTIYF
V: TRBV6-5; D: .; J: TRBJ1-4; length: 14; size: .; DNA: TGTGCCAGCAGTTACTCGGAGGTTTATGAAAAACTGTTTTTT; CDR3: CASSYSEVYEKLFF